This T cell receptor beta chain was documented in a study of OX40 agonist ivuxolimab in advanced cancers. At the level of the study: A diagnosis of hepatocellular carcinoma, melanoma, renal cell or head and neck cancer was present in dose-escalation patients.

The germline V and J ends were trimmed by 6 bases and 5 bases, with 13 bases remaining between them. Germline lookup yields CDR1 SGHDN and CDR2 FVKESK. This CDR3 is built from 13 residues. Exclusion applied to patients with autoimmune disease history or systemic immunosuppression. Sampling of blood occurred at baseline, cycle 4 day 1, and cycle 7 day 1. Repertoires were generated with immunoSEQ multiplex PCR, while TCRdb's copy carries only in-frame clones and drops some. Of roughly 70,000 clones listed, 85% were seen once; the top ten hold less than 5%. The input for sequencing was CD4+ or CD8+ T cells sorted from blood, taken in a trial of the OX40 agonist ivuxolimab. The V call is TRBV14, the J call TRBJ2-5; D is uncertain. This receptor was taken from an adult with an advanced solid tumor such as melanoma, head and neck, liver or kidney cancer. The DNA for the CDR3 is TGTGCCAGCAGACGACGGCTAGGGGAGACCCAGTACTTC. As protein: CASRRRLGETQYF.